This is a list of T cell receptor beta chains from one sample in a study of T cells in Graves' hyperthyroidism and ophthalmopathy. Using its own MiXCR run on the multiplex PCR reads, TCRdb lists one record per CDR3 protein. The profile covers around 690,000 distinct CDR3 sequences, with approximately 15% appearing a single time and 15% taken by the ten largest. Sequencing was carried out using blood. Receptors originate from a man in his forties or fifties with Graves' hyperthyroidism. The CDR3 runs from the conserved cysteine through the conserved F or W. The order of the fields is D gene, V gene, J gene, clone size, CDR3 protein, CDR3 DNA. The D gene is left open where the match is weak. Clone size is not always given. Where it is, it says once, few, many or a class for expanded clones.

d_gene: NA
v_gene: TRBV10-3
j_gene: TRBJ2-3
abundance: many
CDR3aa: CAISEVANTDTQYF
CDR3nt: TGTGCCATCAGTGAAGTCGCTAACACAGATACGCAGTATTTT

d_gene: NA
v_gene: TRBV11-2
j_gene: TRBJ2-1
abundance: NA
CDR3aa: CASKGNRRGTLSYNEQFF
CDR3nt: TGTGCCAGCAAGGGCAATCGACGGGGAACCCTCTCCTACAATGAGCAGTTCTTC

d_gene: NA
v_gene: TRBV6-2/TRBV6-3
j_gene: TRBJ1-1
abundance: NA
CDR3aa: CATSSGERTEAFF
CDR3nt: TGTGCCACCAGTTCAGGGGAACGCACTGAAGCTTTCTTT

d_gene: NA
v_gene: TRBV6-1
j_gene: TRBJ2-1
abundance: NA
CDR3aa: CASSPRVATYNEQFF
CDR3nt: TGTGCCAGCAGTCCCCGGGTAGCAACCTACAATGAGCAGTTCTTC

d_gene: NA
v_gene: TRBV28
j_gene: TRBJ2-1
abundance: NA
CDR3aa: CASSVERFYNEQFF
CDR3nt: TGTGCCAGCAGTGTTGAGCGGTTCTACAATGAGCAGTTCTTC

d_gene: NA
v_gene: TRBV3-1
j_gene: TRBJ2-5
abundance: many
CDR3aa: CASSHKGRAETQYF
CDR3nt: TGTGCCAGCAGCCATAAGGGACGCGCGGAGACCCAGTACTTC

d_gene: NA
v_gene: TRBV2
j_gene: TRBJ1-2
abundance: NA
CDR3aa: CASSELGADYGYTF
CDR3nt: TGTGCCAGCAGTGAATTGGGGGCTGACTATGGCTACACCTTC

d_gene: NA
v_gene: TRBV6-4
j_gene: TRBJ1-2
abundance: few
CDR3aa: CASSETGIGNYGYTF
CDR3nt: TGTGCCAGCAGTGAAACAGGGATCGGGAACTATGGCTACACCTTC

d_gene: NA
v_gene: TRBV6-1
j_gene: TRBJ2-5
abundance: NA
CDR3aa: CASSEAFGGPQETQYF
CDR3nt: TGTGCCAGCAGTGAAGCGTTCGGCGGACCCCAAGAGACCCAGTACTTC

d_gene: TRBD1
v_gene: TRBV6-1
j_gene: TRBJ2-1
abundance: few
CDR3aa: CASSELGDRGHNEQFF
CDR3nt: TGTGCCAGCAGTGAGCTGGGGGACAGGGGGCACAATGAGCAGTTCTTC

d_gene: NA
v_gene: TRBV28
j_gene: TRBJ1-6
abundance: many
CDR3aa: CASSHSPLHF
CDR3nt: TGTGCCAGCAGTCATTCACCCCTCCACTTT

d_gene: TRBD1
v_gene: TRBV20-1
j_gene: TRBJ1-2
abundance: many
CDR3aa: CSALRQGALGYGYTF
CDR3nt: TGCAGTGCGCTTCGACAGGGGGCCTTGGGCTATGGCTACACCTTC